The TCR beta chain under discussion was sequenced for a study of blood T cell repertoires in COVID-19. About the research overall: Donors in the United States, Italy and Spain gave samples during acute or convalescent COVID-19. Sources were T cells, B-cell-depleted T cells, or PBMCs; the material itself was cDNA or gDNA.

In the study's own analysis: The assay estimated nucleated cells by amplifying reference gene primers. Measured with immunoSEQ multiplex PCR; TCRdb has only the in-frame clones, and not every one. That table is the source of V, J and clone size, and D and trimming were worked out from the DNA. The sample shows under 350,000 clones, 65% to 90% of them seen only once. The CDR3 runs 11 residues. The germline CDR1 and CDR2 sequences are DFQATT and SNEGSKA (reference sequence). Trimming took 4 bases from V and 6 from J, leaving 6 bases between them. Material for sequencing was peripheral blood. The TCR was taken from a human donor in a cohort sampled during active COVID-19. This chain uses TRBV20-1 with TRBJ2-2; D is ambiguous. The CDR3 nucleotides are TGCAGTGCTACGGGTGCCGGGGAGCTGTTTTTT. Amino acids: CSATGAGELFF.